A single sample is the source of the 13 T cell receptor beta chains below, sequenced in a study of T cells in Graves' hyperthyroidism and ophthalmopathy. RNA transcripts gave rise to amplified TCR beta CDR3 regions. The TCR CDR3 was amplified in a first-round RT-PCR using the HTBI primer set. TCRdb re-derived calls from the multiplex PCR reads in MiXCR, one entry per CDR3 protein. This table has 460,000 or so distinct CDR3 sequences, 13% to 15% appearing once. Sequences were obtained from blood. Receptor source: a woman aged 18-29 years with Graves' hyperthyroidism.

This clonotype came up a few times. The chain employs TRBV7-8 and TRBJ1-1; D remains unclear. Germline CDR1 SGHVS, CDR2 FQNEAQ. With 8 bases removed from V and 1 base from J, the gap between germline ends came to 11 bases. This CDR3 contains 13 residues. Here the CDR3 DNA reads TGTGCCAGCGGCCAGGCACCGAACACTGAAGCTTTCTTT. Amino acid sequence: CASGQAPNTEAFF.

The V and J genes are TRBV11-2 and TRBJ2-7; D is tentatively TRBD1 or TRBD2 (7 bases each). This CDR3 contains 13 residues. From germline, CDR1 is SGHAT and CDR2 FQNNGV. Deletions cut 8 bases from V and 3 bases from J, with 14 bases between. CDR3 coding DNA: TGTGCCAGCGGGGGGGGACAGAACTACGAGCAGTACTTC. Residues: CASGGGQNYEQYF.

CDR3 DNA sequence: TGTGCCAGCTCACCAGCGGGGTTCGATGAAAAACTGTTTTTT. Translated: CASSPAGFDEKLFF. The rearrangement links TRBV18 to TRBJ1-4; D unresolved. CDR1 is KGHSH and CDR2 is LQKENI in the germline V gene. The CDR3 totals 14 residues. V shed 2 bases and J shed 6 bases, with 10 bases lying between them.

In its sample, this clonotype was seen many times. The chain employs TRBV20-1 and TRBJ2-7, with 14 bases that match TRBD2. The V gene end was trimmed by 3 bases and the J gene end by 5 bases; junction bases not matched to a gene: 6. CDR1 and CDR2 (germline): DFQATT, SNEGSKA (reference sequence). This CDR3 has 15 residues. Here the CDR3 reads CSASGTSGGGNEQYV. The CDR3 DNA reads as TGCAGTGCTAGCGGGACTAGCGGGGGAGGGAACGAGCAGTACGTC.

The sample holds a few counts of this clonotype. The gene calls are TRBV20-1 and TRBJ1-5; 9 bases are shared with TRBD1. Germline V gene lookup returns CDR1 DFQATT and CDR2 SNEGSKA (reference sequence). Trimming took 5 bases from V and 2 from J; bases not matched to a gene: 16. The length of the CDR3 is 18 residues. The DNA for the CDR3 is TGCAGTGCTCGAGTACCCGACAGGGGGTTCTTCGGCAATCAGCCCCAGCATTTT. This encodes CSARVPDRGFFGNQPQHF.

This clonotype has only a few counts. The CDR3 reads CASSSRRTEVINYGYTF. DNA of the CDR3: TGTGCCAGCAGCTCCCGCCGGACAGAAGTGATTAACTATGGCTACACCTTC. The J gene is TRBJ1-2, the V gene TRBV7-9, with D tentatively TRBD1 (6 bases). Germline CDR1 and CDR2: SEHNR and FQNEAQ (reference sequence). Trimming stripped 4 bases from V and 1 base from J, with 19 bases between. The CDR3 covers 17 residues.

This clonotype was observed many times. The V and J genes are TRBV5-1 and TRBJ1-1; D might be TRBD1 (5 bases). The CDR3 covers 12 residues. Trimming pared 4 bases from V and 5 bases from J, leaving 9 bases between. Germline V gene data show CDR1 as SGHRS and CDR2 as YFSETQ. CDR3 loop: CASSADITEAFF. The CDR3 nucleotides read TGCGCCAGCAGCGCGGACATAACTGAAGCTTTCTTT.

The chain joins TRBV12-3 or TRBV12-4 to TRBJ1-5; D uncertain. The CDR3 has 13 amino acids. V was shortened by 4 bases and J by 5 bases, with 9 bases between the two germline ends. The CDR3 DNA sequence: TGTGCCAGCAGTTCCGCCGTGCATCAGCCCCAGCATTTT. Protein product: CASSSAVHQPQHF.

This clonotype has ten or more counts. The gene calls are TRBV20-1 and TRBJ2-5; 8 nucleotides line up with TRBD2. This CDR3 has 10 amino acids. Germline values: CDR1 DFQATT, CDR2 SNEGSKA (reference sequence). The CDR3 sequence is CKPGGRTQYF. The CDR3 DNA reads TGCAAACCGGGAGGGAGGACCCAGTACTTC.

This clonotype was seen repeatedly, ten times or more. The chain uses TRBV10-3 and TRBJ2-1; tentative D call: TRBD2 (5 bases). Germline V gene sequence: CDR1 ENHRY, CDR2 SYGVKD. Trimming shortened V by 2 bases and J by 6 bases, and 8 bases separated the two germline ends. The CDR3 runs to 13 residues. The DNA of the CDR3 is TGTGCCATCAGTGAGGAGGGCACCAATGAGCAGTTCTTC. Its protein is CAISEEGTNEQFF.

This chain joins TRBV5-1 and TRBJ1-1; D is possibly TRBD1 (5 bases). The V gene's germline CDR1 is SGHRS and CDR2 YFSETQ. V dropped 4 bases and J dropped 7 bases, with 20 bases sitting between them. The CDR3 has 15 residues. The DNA for the CDR3 is TGCGCCAGCAGCCGCGTCCTCAGGGATTCGAATGAAGCTTTCTTT. It specifies CASSRVLRDSNEAFF.

This clonotype was observed at least ten times. The chain has TRBV7-3 and TRBJ2-3, with 10 bases matching TRBD2. After removal of 2 bases from V and 8 bases from J, the junction contained 10 bases not matched to a gene. The CDR3 totals 16 residues. The germline V gene encodes CDR1 SGHTA and CDR2 FQGTGA. In DNA, the CDR3 is TGTGCCAGCAGCTTAGGGGGTGGGCTAGCGGGAGTTACGCAGTATTTT. It translates to CASSLGGGLAGVTQYF. The full variable domain, with the rest looked up from reference TRBV7-3 and TRBJ2-3, is GAGVSQTPSNKVTEKGKYVELRCDPISGHTALYWYRQSLGQGPEFLIYFQGTGAADDSGLPNDRFFAVRPEGSVSTLKIQRTERGDSAVYLCASSLGGGLAGVTQYFGPGTRLTVL.

The chain employs TRBV3-1 and TRBJ2-7; 12 nucleotides agree with TRBD2. Losses at the gene ends were 6 bases for V and 3 bases for J; bases not matched to a gene: 9. Germline V lookup: CDR1 LGHDT, CDR2 YNNKEL (reference sequence). The CDR3 totals 16 residues. CDR3 residues: CASRPTSGRSFYEQYF. CDR3 coding DNA: TGTGCCAGCAGACCTACTAGCGGGAGGTCGTTCTACGAGCAGTACTTC.